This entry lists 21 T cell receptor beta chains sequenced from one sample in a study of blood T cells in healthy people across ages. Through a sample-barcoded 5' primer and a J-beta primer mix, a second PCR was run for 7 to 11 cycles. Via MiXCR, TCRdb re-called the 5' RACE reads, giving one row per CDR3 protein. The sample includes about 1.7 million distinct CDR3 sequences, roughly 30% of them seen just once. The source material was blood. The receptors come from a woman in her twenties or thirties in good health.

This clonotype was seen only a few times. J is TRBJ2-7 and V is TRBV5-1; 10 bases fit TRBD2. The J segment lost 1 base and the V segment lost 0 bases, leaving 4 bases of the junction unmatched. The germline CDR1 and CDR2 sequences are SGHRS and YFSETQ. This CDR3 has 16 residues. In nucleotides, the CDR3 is TGCGCCAGCAGCTTGGCCGGGACTAGCGCTTCCTACGAGCAGTACTTC. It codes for CASSLAGTSASYEQYF. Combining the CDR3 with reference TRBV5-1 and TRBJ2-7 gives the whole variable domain KAGVTQTPRYLIKTRGQQVTLSCSPISGHRSVSWYQQTPGQGLQFLFEYFSETQRNKGNFPGRFSGRQFSNSRSEMNVSTLELGDSALYLCASSLAGTSASYEQYFGPGTRLTVT.

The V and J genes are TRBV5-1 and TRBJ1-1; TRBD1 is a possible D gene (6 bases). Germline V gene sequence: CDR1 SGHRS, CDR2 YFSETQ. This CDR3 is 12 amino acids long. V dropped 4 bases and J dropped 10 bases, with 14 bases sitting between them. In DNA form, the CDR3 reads TGCGCCAGCAGCCCCGTCAGGGGAGCAGCTTTCTTT. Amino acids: CASSPVRGAAFF.

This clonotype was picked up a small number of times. CDR3: CSAYPSGQNTGELFF. The CDR3 region has the DNA TGCAGTGCGTATCCTAGCGGTCAGAACACCGGGGAGCTGTTTTTT. The chain is built from TRBV20-1 and TRBJ2-2, with 7 bases identical to TRBD2. The junction had 8 bases not matched to a gene; V was cut back by 6 bases and J by 1 base. Looked up from germline, CDR1 is DFQATT and CDR2 is SNEGSKA (reference sequence). This CDR3 has 15 residues.

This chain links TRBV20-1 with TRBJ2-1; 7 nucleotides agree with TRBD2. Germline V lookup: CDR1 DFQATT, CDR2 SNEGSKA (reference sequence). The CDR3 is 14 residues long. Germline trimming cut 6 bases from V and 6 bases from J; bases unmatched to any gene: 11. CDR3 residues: CSAPPQRGTNEQFF. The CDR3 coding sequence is TGCAGTGCCCCCCCTCAGCGGGGCACCAATGAGCAGTTCTTC.

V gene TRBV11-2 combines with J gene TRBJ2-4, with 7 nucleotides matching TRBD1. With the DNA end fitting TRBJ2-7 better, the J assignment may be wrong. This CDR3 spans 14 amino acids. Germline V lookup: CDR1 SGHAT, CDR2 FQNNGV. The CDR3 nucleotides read TGTGCCAGCAGCTCACCCCTCACAGGGGACGAGCAGTACTTC. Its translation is CASSSPLTGDEQYF.

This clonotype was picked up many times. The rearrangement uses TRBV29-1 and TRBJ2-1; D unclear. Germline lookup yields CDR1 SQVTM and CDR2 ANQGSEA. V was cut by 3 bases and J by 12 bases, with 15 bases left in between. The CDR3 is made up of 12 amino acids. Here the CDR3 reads CSVDWYGAGQFF. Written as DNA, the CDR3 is TGCAGCGTTGATTGGTACGGAGCAGGGCAGTTCTTC.

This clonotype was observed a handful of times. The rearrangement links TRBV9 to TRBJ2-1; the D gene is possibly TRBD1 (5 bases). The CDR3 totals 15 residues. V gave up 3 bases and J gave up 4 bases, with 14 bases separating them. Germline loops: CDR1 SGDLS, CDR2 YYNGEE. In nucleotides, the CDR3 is TGTGCCAGCAGCGAGGGGCGACCAGGTTACAATGAGCAGTTCTTC. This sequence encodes CASSEGRPGYNEQFF.

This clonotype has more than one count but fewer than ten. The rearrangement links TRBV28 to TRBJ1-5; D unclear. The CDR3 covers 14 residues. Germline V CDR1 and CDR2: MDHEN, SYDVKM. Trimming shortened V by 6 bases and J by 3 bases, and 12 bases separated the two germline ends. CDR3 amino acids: CASSLPEDNQPQHF. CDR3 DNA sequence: TGTGCCAGCAGCCTACCGGAGGACAATCAGCCCCAGCATTTT.

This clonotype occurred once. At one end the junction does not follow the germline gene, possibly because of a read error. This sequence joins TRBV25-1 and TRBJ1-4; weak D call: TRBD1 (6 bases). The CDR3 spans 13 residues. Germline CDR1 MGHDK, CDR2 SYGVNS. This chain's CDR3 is CTSSRDNNEKLFF. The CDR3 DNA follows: TGTACCAGCAGCCGGGACAATAATGAAAAACTGTTTTTT.

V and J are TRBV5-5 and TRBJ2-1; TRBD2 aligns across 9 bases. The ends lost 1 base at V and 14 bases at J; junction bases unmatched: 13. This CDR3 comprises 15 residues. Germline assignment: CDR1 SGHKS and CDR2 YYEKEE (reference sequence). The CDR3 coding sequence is TGTGCCAGCAGCTTGTCCAGGACTAGCGCCTTAGGGGAGTTCTTC. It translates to CASSLSRTSALGEFF.

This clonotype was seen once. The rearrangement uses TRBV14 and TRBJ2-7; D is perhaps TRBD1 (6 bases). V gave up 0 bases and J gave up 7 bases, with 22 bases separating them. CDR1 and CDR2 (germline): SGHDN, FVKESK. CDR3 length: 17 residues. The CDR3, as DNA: TGTGCCAGCAGCCAAGATTGGTACCAGGGGCCCGGTGGTGAGCAGTACTTC. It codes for CASSQDWYQGPGGEQYF.

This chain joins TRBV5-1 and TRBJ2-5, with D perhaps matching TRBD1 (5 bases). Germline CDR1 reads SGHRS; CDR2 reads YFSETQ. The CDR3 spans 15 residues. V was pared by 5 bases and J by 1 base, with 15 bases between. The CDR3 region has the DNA TGCGCCAGCAGGAGTTTAGGGGCCGCCCAAGAGACCCAGTACTTC. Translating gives CASRSLGAAQETQYF. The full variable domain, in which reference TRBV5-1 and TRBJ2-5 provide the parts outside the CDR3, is KAGVTQTPRYLIKTRGQQVTLSCSPISGHRSVSWYQQTPGQGLQFLFEYFSETQRNKGNFPGRFSGRQFSNSRSEMNVSTLELGDSALYLCASRSLGAAQETQYFGPGTRLLVL.

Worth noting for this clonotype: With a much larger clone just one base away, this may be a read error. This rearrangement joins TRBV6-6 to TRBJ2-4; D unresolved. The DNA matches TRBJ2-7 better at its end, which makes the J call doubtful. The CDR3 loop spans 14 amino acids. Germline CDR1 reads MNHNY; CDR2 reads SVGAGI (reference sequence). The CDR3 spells CASSYSYTSHEQYF. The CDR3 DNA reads TGTGCCAGCAGTTACTCTTACACTTCCCACGAGCAGTACTTC.

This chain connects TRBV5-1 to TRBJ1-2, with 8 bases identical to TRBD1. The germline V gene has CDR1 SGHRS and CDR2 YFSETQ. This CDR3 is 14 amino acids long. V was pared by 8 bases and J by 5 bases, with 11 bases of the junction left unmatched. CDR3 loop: CASREGQENYGYTF. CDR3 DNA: TGCGCCAGTAGAGAGGGACAGGAGAATTATGGCTACACCTTC.

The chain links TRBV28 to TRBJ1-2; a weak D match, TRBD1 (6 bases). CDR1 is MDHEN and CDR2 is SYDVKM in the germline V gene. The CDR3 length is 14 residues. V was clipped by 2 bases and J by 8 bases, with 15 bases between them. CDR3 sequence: CASSLNQKQGGYTF. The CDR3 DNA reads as TGTGCCAGCAGTTTAAACCAGAAACAGGGAGGCTACACCTTC.

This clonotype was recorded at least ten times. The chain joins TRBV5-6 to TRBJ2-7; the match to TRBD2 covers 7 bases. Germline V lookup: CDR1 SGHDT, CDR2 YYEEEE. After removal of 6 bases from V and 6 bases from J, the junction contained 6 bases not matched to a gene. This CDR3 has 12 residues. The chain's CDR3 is CASTGGSVEQYF. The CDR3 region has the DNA TGTGCCAGCACCGGGGGGTCAGTCGAGCAGTACTTC. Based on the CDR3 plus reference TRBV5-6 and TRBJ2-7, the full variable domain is DAGVTQSPTHLIKTRGQQVTLRCSPKSGHDTVSWYQQALGQGPQFIFQYYEEEERQRGNFPDRFSGHQFPNYSSELNVNALLLGDSALYLCASTGGSVEQYFGPGTRLTVT.

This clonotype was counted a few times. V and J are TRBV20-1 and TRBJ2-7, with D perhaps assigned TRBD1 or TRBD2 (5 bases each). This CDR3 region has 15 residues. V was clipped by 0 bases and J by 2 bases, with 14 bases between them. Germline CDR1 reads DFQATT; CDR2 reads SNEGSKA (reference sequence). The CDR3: CSARERGPAAYEQYF. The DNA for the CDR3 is TGCAGTGCTAGAGAGAGGGGTCCGGCCGCCTACGAGCAGTACTTC.

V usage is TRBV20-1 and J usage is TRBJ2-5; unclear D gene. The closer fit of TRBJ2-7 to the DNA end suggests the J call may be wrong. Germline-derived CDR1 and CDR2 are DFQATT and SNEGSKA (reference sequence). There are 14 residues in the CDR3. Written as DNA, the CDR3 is TGCAGTGCTAGACCCTGGGGAAGGGACTACGAGCAGTACTTC. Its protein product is CSARPWGRDYEQYF.

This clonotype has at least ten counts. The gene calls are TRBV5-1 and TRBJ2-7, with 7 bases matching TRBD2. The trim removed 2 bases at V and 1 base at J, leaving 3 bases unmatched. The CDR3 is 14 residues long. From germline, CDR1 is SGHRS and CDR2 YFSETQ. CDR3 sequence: CASSLWGGSYEQYF. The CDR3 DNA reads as TGCGCCAGCAGCTTATGGGGGGGTTCCTACGAGCAGTACTTC.

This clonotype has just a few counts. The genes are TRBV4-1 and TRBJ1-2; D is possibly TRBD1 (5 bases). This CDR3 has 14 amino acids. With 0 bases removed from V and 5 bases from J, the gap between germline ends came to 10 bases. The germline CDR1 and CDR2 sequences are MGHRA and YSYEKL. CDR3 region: CASSQEQGDYGYTF. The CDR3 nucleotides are TGCGCCAGCAGCCAAGAGCAGGGTGATTATGGCTACACCTTC.

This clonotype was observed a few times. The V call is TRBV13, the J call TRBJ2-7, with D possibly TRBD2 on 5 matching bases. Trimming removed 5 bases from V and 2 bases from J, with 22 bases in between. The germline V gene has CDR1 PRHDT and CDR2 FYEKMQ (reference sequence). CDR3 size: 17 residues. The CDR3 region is CASSPRSRGSFTYEQYF. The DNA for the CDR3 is TGTGCCAGCAGCCCACGAAGCCGCGGGTCATTCACCTACGAGCAGTACTTC.